This T cell receptor beta chain was captured by sequencing in a study of T cells in Graves' hyperthyroidism and ophthalmopathy. Amplification targeted TCR beta CDR3 regions from RNA transcripts. Initially, a first-round RT-PCR of the TCR CDR3 employed the HTBI primer set. MiXCR, applied by TCRdb to the multiplex PCR reads, yields one record per CDR3 protein. The data contain around 570,000 distinct CDR3 sequences, 15% to 20% of them singletons. This clonotype was detected a few times. V was cut by 1 base and J by 6 bases, with 17 bases left in between. This CDR3 is built from 16 residues. CDR1 and CDR2 (germline): SGHDT, YYEEEE.

Material: blood. This rearrangement joins TRBV5-6 to TRBJ1-5; D is perhaps TRBD1 (5 bases). The receptor's source is a man aged 35 to 55 with Graves' ophthalmopathy. CDR3 bases: TGTGCCAGCAGCTTGAATAGGGGAGGATCGGTTCAGCCCCAGCATTTT. Translation gives CASSLNRGGSVQPQHF. The full variable domain, completed using reference TRBV5-6 and TRBJ1-5, is DAGVTQSPTHLIKTRGQQVTLRCSPKSGHDTVSWYQQALGQGPQFIFQYYEEEERQRGNFPDRFSGHQFPNYSSELNVNALLLGDSALYLCASSLNRGGSVQPQHFGDGTRLSIL.